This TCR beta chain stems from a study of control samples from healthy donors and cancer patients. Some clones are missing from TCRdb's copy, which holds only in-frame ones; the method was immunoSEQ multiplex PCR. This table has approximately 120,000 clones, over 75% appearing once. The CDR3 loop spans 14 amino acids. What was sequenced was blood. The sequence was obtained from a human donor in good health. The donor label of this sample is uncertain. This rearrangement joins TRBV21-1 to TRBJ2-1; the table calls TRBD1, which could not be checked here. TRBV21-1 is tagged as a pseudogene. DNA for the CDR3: TGTGCCAGCAGCCCTACAGGGGGTGGGAATGAGCAGTTCTTC. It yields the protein CASSPTGGGNEQFF.